This T cell receptor (beta chain) was sequenced for a study of blood T cell repertoires in COVID-19. Study summary: Collection of acute and convalescent COVID-19 samples took place in the United States, Italy and Spain. PBMCs, B-cell-depleted T cells, or T cells were the source of the cDNA or gDNA that made up the material.

Original processing notes: Nucleated cell number was recorded as an estimate derived from reference gene primer amplification. Repertoires were generated with immunoSEQ multiplex PCR, while TCRdb's copy carries only in-frame clones and drops some. That table furnishes V, J and clone size, whereas the DNA furnished D and trimming. The sample records about 190,000 clones, roughly four fifths being singletons. The source is a woman aged 25 to 45 with acute or convalescent COVID-19. The sample was peripheral blood.

Written as DNA, the CDR3 is TGTGCCACCAGCAGAGATCAGCGGGAGGGAGATGAGCAGTTCTTC. Amino acid sequence: CATSRDQREGDEQFF. J is TRBJ2-1 and V is TRBV15, with 10 positions matching TRBD2. CDR3 length: 15 residues. Losses at the gene ends were 0 bases for V and 8 bases for J; bases not matched to a gene: 4. From germline, CDR1 is LNHNV and CDR2 YYDKDF (reference sequence).